The text below deals with one T cell receptor (beta chain). This clone came up once. Its antigen remains unidentified. Possible read error: a much larger clone is one base away. The sample contains more than one DNA sequence encoding this CDR3. Using the deep immunoSEQ assay, TCR CDR3 regions were amplified from genomic DNA by multiplex PCR. Extracted genomic DNA from each cell subset was distributed evenly across all wells of several immunoSEQ 96-well plates, and each plate was treated as a replicate. For sorted subsets, around 0.2 ug of genomic DNA, equivalent to 30,000 or so T cell genomes, went into each replicate PCR. Purified libraries were measured with a Qubit 3.0 fluorometer, size-checked on a Bioanalyzer 2100, and measured again with the KAPA Library Quantification kit. Every immunoSEQ 96-well plate was sequenced on a dedicated single-read 150-cycle Illumina NextSeq 550 flow cell. From the authors' description of their analysis: Because the immunoSEQ output held only junctional sequences and lacked quality scores, the filtering could not match the filtering applied to full-length reads. Sequences were annotated with PyIR, a Python wrapper for IgBLAST v1.9, using IMGT germline references to assign V/J genes and CDR3. Any read was removed if the V/J assignment was weak (E-value above 1e-6), the CDR3 was missing, or the read contained stop codons, out-of-frame junctions, or ambiguous translated residues. A V3J clonotype was defined by an identical inferred V gene, J gene, and CDR3 amino acid sequence. Percentage overlap between repertoires was calculated by dividing the number of shared unique clonotypes by the size of the smaller repertoire. Richness of each repertoire was evaluated using RTK rarefaction, the Chao1 estimator, and Recon v2.1 estimates of unobserved clonotypes. Generation probabilities were computed with OLGA for all TCRbeta clonotypes obtained by the gDNA method from several donors. The table comes from immuneACCESS by way of TCRdb, which keeps in-frame sequences with V and J called. Part of the clones is missing from these tables; in studies checked, under half for an unresolved V gene and the rest for unknown reasons. V, J and clone size are taken as reported in that table, and D and trimming were inferred from the DNA itself. The sample table lists roughly 1,100,000 clones, roughly 80% of them with a count of one. The ten largest clones take up approximately 1.5% of the sample.

Healthy HIV-negative adults with no recently reported acute infections or vaccinations were included as donors. Only Caucasian adults living in Nashville, Tennessee, USA were represented among the donors. CD4+ T cells were enriched through magnetic negative selection, after which naive cells were positively selected on CD45RA and the remaining negative fraction served as the memory subset. Blood was collected by leukapheresis, and PBMCs were isolated by Ficoll-Histopaque density gradient centrifugation and then cryopreserved in liquid nitrogen vapor phase. Purity and quantity of every magnetically sorted T cell population were checked by analytical flow cytometry. Genomic DNA was isolated from each sorted fraction and quantified by UV absorbance on a Nanodrop 2000c. The entry originates in a study of shared clonotypes between healthy human individuals (dated by TCRdb to the early 2020s). Regarding the study in general: Three men and a couple of women, aged 18 to 49 years, made up the cohort. To estimate repertoire size and how much clonotype sharing occurs between individuals, the study deeply sequenced the blood TCR repertoires of roughly 5 healthy adults. Leukapheresis yielded between about 0.9 and 9.5 billion PBMCs per donor. Per donor, three plates each were used for CD4 naive and CD4 memory, two for CD8 naive, and one for CD8 memory. Libraries were prepared and TCR repertoires were sequenced by different laboratories using diverse techniques, in order to increase sequencing depth and limit assay-specific biases.

The CDR3 starts with the cysteine, ends with the phenylalanine, and has 15 residues. CDR3 DNA only is kept here, 45 bases in frame from base 1. Per the germline V gene, SNHLY is the CDR1 and FYNNEI is the CDR2. What the authors observed across the whole study: Estimated clonotype richness was generally larger for naive than for memory subsets. Sampling was limited to blood, and TCR repertoires in tissue likely differ from TCR repertoires in blood. Even with the large sequencing depth, rarefaction of the sorted-subset datasets indicated that sequencing was incomplete. Based on pairwise subsampling, the degree of clonotype sharing among donors was expected to be affected by sequencing depth. Across a few donors, approximately 4.6% of naive CD4, approximately 3.6% of naive CD8, 2.3% of memory CD4, and roughly 0.41% of memory CD8 clonotypes were shared. Because the study included only a small number of donors, the genetic and exposure-history diversity represented was limited. Clonotypes shared by all four sorted-subset donors showed higher generation probabilities than non-shared clonotypes.

The sequence derives from a man in his late teens or twenties in good health. The sequence is built from TRBV2 and TRBJ2-2; 8 bases in the junction line up with TRBD1. The sequenced sample consisted of memory CD4+ T cells sorted from blood. According to the study, the label for this sample's cell subset or site signals: CD45RA-negative fraction. The CDR3: CASSPTGALTGELFF. Here is the DNA: TGTGCCAGCAGCCCGACAGGGGCCCTCACCGGAGAGCTGTTTTTT.